There are a few counts of the clone carrying this TCR beta chain. Its antigen is currently unknown. The data are from a study of CD8+ T cells in alopecia areata. The sample's treatment: oral pan-JAK inhibitor, 5-10 mg twice daily. The CDR3 is made up of 14 amino acids. V lost 5 bases and J 4 bases, leaving 11 bases between the germline ends. The germline V gene encodes CDR1 MNHEY and CDR2 SMNVEV (reference sequence). Whole-study results and caveats: Normal skin's resident alphabeta T cells are sequenced alongside lesional scalp T cells.

Isolated RNA was reverse transcribed into cDNA used as the sequencing template. Data came from immunoSEQ multiplex PCR; TCRdb stores just in-frame clones and leaves some out. The sample carries about 90,000 clones, roughly two fifths recorded once. The sequence was collected from a human donor with alopecia areata. The chain employs TRBV27 and TRBJ2-2, with D uncertain. The material was CD8+ T cells sorted from blood, obtained at week 24, from a patient treated with tofacitinib. The CDR3 loop reads CASSGLSSTGELFF. The CDR3 DNA sequence: TGTGCCAGCAGTGGTCTCTCTAGCACCGGGGAGCTGTTTTTT.